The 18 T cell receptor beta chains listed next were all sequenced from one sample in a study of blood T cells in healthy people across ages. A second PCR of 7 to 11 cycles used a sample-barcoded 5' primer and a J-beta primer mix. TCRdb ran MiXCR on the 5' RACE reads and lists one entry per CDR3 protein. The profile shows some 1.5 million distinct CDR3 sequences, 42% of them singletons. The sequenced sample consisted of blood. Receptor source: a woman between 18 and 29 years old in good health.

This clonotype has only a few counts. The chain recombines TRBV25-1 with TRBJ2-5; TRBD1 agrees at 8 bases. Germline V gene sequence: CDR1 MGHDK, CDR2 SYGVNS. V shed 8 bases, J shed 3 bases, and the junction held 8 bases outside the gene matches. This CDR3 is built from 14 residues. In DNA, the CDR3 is TGTGCCAGCGAGAAGCCGGGACAGGAAGAGACCCAGTACTTC. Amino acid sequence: CASEKPGQEETQYF. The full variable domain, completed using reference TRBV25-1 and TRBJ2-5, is EADIYQTPRYLVIGTGKKITLECSQTMGHDKMYWYQQDPGMELHLIHYSYGVNSTEKGDLSSESTVSRIRTEHFPLTLESARPSHTSQYLCASEKPGQEETQYFGPGTRLLVL.

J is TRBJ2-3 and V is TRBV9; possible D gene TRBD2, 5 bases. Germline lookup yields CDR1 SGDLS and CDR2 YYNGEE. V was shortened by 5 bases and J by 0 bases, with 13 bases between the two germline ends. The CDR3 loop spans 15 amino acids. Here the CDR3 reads CASRPTGSSTDTQYF. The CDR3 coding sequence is TGTGCCAGCAGACCCACGGGATCTAGCACAGATACGCAGTATTTT.

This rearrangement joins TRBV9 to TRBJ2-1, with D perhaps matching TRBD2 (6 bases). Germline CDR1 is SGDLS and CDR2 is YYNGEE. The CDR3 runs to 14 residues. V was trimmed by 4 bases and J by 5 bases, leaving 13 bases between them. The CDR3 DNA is TGTGCCAGCAGCCCCGGGACTCCAAACAATGAGCAGTTCTTC. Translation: CASSPGTPNNEQFF. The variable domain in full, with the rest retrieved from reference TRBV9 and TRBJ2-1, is DSGVTQTPKHLITATGQRVTLRCSPRSGDLSVYWYQQSLDQGLQFLIQYYNGEERAKGNILERFSAQQFPDLHSELNLSSLELGDSALYFCASSPGTPNNEQFFGPGTRLTVL.

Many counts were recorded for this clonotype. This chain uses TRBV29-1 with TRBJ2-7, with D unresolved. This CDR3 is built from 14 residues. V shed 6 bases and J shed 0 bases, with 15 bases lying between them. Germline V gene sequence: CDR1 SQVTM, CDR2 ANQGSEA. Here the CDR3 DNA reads TGCAGCGTGCCCCTAGAGGTGGGCTCCTACGAGCAGTACTTC. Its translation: CSVPLEVGSYEQYF.

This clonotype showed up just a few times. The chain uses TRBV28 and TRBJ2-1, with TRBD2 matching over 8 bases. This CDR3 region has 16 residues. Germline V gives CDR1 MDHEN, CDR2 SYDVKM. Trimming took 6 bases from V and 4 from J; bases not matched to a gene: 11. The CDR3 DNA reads TGTGCCAGCAGCCTACGGGAAGCGGGAGTTTACAATGAGCAGTTCTTC. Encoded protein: CASSLREAGVYNEQFF.

The CDR3, as DNA: TGCAGTGCTAGAGCCGGGAACTCCTACGAGCAGTACTTC. Residues: CSARAGNSYEQYF. The rearrangement uses TRBV20-1 and TRBJ2-7; D perhaps matches TRBD2 (5 bases). CDR3 length equals 13 residues. CDR1 is DFQATT, CDR2 SNEGSKA, per germline (reference sequence). V lost 1 base and J lost 0, with 7 bases in between.

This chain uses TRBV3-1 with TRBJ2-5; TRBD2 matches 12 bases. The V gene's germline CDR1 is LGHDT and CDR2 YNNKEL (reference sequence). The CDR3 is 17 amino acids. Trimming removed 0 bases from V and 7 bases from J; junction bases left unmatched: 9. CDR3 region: CASSQDKASGGVATQYF. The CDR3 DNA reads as TGTGCCAGCAGCCAAGATAAGGCTAGCGGGGGGGTGGCGACCCAGTACTTC.

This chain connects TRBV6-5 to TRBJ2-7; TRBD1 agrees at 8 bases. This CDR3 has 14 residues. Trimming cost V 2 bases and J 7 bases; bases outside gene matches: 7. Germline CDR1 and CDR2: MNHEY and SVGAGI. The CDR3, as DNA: TGTGCCAGCAGTTACGAACAGGGGGTAGAGGAGCAGTACTTC. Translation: CASSYEQGVEEQYF.

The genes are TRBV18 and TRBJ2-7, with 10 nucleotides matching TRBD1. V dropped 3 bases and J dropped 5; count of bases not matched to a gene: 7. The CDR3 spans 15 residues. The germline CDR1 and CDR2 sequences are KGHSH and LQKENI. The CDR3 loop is CASSPPGTGDHEQYF. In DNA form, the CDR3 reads TGTGCCAGCTCACCTCCCGGGACAGGGGACCACGAGCAGTACTTC.

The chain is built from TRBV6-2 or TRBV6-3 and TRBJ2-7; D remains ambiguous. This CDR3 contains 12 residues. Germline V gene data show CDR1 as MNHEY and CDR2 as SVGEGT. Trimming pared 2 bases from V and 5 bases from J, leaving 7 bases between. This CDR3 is CASSYAVHEQYF. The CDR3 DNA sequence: TGTGCCAGCAGTTACGCGGTCCACGAGCAGTACTTC.

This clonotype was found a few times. CDR3 residues: CSVAGLFGETQYF. In DNA form, the CDR3 reads TGCAGCGTAGCCGGACTATTTGGGGAGACCCAGTACTTC. This rearrangement joins TRBV29-1 to TRBJ2-5; TRBD2 might be the D (6 bases). Trimming stripped 6 bases from V and 5 bases from J, with 16 bases between. Germline-derived CDR1 and CDR2 are SQVTM and ANQGSEA. The CDR3 loop spans 13 amino acids.

CDR3 sequence reads: CASRDDLAGVVEQYF. CDR3 bases: TGTGCCAGCAGGGATGATCTAGCGGGAGTTGTTGAGCAGTACTTC. The chain uses TRBV11-2 and TRBJ2-5; TRBD2 matches 10 bases. CDR1 and CDR2 from the germline V gene are SGHAT and FQNNGV. CDR3 length equals 15 residues. After removal of 6 bases from V and 11 bases from J, the junction contained 15 bases not matched to a gene.

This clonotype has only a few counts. DNA of the CDR3: TGTGCCAGCAGTTTATGGACGGATCGATACAATGAGCAGTTCTTC. This codes for CASSLWTDRYNEQFF. The chain couples TRBV27 to TRBJ2-1; D unclear. Trimming removed 1 base from V and 4 bases from J, with 11 bases in between. Looked up from germline, CDR1 is MNHEY and CDR2 is SMNVEV (reference sequence). The CDR3 loop spans 15 amino acids.

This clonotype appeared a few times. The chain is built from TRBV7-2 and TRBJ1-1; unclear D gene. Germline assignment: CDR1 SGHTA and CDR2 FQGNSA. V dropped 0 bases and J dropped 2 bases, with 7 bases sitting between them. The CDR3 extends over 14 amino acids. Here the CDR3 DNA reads TGTGCCAGCAGCTTAGCCCAGCGAAACACTGAAGCTTTCTTT. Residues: CASSLAQRNTEAFF.

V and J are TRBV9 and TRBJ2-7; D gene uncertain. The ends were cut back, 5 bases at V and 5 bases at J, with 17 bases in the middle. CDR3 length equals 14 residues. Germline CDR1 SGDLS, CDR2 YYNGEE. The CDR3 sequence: CASSRRTETNEQYF. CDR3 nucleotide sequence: TGTGCCAGCAGTCGACGGACGGAAACCAACGAGCAGTACTTC. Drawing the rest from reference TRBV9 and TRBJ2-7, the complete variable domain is DSGVTQTPKHLITATGQRVTLRCSPRSGDLSVYWYQQSLDQGLQFLIQYYNGEERAKGNILERFSAQQFPDLHSELNLSSLELGDSALYFCASSRRTETNEQYFGPGTRLTVT.

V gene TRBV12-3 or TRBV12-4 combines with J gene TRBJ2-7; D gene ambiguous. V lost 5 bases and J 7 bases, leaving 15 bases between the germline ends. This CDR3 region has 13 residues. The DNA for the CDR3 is TGTGCCAGCAGTCCTTCCACCGTCGATGAGCAGTACTTC. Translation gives CASSPSTVDEQYF.

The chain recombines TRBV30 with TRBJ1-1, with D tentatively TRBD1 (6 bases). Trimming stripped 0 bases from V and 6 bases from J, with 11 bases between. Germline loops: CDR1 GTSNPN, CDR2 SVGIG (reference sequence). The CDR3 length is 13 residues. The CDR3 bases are TGTGCCTGGAGTGTAGCCAGGGGCGCTGAAGCTTTCTTT. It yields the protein CAWSVARGAEAFF. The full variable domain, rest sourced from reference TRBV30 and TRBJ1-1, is SQTIHQWPATLVQPVGSPLSLECTVEGTSNPNLYWYRQAAGRGLQLLFYSVGIGQISSEVPQNLSASRPQDRQFILSSKKLLLSDSGFYLCAWSVARGAEAFFGQGTRLTVV.

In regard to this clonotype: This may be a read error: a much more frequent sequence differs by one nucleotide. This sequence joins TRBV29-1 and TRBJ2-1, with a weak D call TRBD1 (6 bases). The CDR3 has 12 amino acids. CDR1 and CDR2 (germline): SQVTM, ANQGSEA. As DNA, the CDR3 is TGCAGCGTTGAAGGGGGACATAATGAGCAGGTCTTC. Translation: CSVEGGHNEQVF.